This T cell receptor beta chain originates from a study of T cell responses to AZD1222 COVID-19 vaccine. Method: immunoSEQ multiplex PCR; TCRdb's copy keeps in-frame clones and lacks some. The table shows 90,000 to 120,000 clones, with about 89% occurring only once. The germline gives CDR1 SGHRS, CDR2 YFSETQ. Germline trimming cut 4 bases from V and 8 bases from J; bases unmatched to any gene: 12. CDR3 length: 15 residues. The gene calls are TRBV5-1 and TRBJ1-3; 7 bases map to TRBD1. The sequence derives from an adult in good health. This sample comprised peripheral blood, obtained on day 0 of AZD1222 vaccination. The CDR3 protein is CASSPETGAGDTIYF. The CDR3, as DNA: TGCGCCAGCAGCCCAGAAACAGGGGCAGGGGACACCATATATTTT. The full variable domain, completed using reference TRBV5-1 and TRBJ1-3, is KAGVTQTPRYLIKTRGQQVTLSCSPISGHRSVSWYQQTPGQGLQFLFEYFSETQRNKGNFPGRFSGRQFSNSRSEMNVSTLELGDSALYLCASSPETGAGDTIYFGEGSWLTVV.